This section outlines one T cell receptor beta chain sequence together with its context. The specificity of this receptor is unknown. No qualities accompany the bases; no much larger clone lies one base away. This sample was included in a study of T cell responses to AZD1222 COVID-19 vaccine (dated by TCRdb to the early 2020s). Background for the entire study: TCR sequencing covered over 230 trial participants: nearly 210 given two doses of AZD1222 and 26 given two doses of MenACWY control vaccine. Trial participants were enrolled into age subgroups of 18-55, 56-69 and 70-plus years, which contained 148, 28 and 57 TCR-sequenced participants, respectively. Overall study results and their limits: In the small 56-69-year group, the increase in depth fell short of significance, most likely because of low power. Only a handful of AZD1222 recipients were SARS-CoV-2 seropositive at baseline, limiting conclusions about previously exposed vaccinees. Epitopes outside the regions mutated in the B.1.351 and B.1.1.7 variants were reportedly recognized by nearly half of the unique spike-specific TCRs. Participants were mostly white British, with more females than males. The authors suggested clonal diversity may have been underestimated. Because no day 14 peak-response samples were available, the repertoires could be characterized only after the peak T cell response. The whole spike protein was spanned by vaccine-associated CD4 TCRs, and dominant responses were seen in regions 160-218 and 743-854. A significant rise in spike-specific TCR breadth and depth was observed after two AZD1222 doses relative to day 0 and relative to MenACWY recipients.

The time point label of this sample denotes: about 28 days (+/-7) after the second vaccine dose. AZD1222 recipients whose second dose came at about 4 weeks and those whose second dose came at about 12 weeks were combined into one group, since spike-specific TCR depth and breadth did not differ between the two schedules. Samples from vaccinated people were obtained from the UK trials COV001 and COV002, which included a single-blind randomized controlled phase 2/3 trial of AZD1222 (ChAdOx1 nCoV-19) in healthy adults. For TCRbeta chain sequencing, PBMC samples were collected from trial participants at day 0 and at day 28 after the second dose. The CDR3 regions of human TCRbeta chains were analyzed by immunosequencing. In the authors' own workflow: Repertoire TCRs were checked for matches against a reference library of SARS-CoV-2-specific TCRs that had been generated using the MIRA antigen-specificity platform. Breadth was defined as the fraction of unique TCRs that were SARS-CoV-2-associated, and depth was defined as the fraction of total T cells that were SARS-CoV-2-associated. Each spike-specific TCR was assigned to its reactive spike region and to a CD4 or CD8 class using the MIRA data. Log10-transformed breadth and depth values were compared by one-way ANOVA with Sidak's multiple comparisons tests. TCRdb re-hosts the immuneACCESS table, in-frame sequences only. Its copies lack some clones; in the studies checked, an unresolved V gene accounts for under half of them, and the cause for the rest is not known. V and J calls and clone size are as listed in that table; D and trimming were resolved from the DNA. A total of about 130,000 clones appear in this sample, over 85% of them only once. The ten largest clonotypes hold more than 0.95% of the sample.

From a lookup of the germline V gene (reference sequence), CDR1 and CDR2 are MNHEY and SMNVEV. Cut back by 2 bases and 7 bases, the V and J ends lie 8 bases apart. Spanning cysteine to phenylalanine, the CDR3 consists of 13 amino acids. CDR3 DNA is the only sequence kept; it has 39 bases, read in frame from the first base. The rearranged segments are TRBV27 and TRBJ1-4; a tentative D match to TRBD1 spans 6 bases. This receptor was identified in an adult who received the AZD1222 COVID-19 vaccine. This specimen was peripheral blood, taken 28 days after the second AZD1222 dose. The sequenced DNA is TGTGCCAGCAGTTTACTAGGGGGTGAAAAACTGTTTTTT. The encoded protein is CASSLLGGEKLFF.